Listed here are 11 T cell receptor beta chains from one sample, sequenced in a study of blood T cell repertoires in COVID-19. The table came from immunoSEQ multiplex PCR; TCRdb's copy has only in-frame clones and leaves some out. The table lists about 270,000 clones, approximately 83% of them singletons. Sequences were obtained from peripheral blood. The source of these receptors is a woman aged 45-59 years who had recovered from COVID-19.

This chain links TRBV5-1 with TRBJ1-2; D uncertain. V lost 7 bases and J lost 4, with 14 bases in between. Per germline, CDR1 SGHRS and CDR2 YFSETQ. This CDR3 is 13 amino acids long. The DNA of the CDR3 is TGCGCCAGCGTCTTCGAGGGCAGCTATGGCTACACCTTC. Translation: CASVFEGSYGYTF.

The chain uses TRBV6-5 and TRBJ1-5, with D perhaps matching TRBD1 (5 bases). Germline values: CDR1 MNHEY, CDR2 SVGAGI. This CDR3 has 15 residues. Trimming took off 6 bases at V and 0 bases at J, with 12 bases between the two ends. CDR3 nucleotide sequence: TGTGCCAGCAGACGGCAGGGAAGTAGCAATCAGCCCCAGCATTTT. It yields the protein CASRRQGSSNQPQHF.

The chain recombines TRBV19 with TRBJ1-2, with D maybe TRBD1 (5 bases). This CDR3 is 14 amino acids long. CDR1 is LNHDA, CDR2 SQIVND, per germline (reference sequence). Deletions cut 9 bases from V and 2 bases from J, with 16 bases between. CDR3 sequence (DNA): TGTGCCAGCGATTCCCCCCAGGGAAACTATGGCTACACCTTC. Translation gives CASDSPQGNYGYTF.

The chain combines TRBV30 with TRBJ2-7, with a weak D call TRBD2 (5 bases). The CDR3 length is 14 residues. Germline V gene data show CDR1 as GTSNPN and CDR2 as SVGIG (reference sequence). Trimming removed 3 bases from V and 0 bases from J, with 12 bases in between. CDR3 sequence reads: CAWSFTRNSYEQYF. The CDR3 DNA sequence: TGTGCCTGGAGCTTCACTAGGAACTCCTACGAGCAGTACTTC.

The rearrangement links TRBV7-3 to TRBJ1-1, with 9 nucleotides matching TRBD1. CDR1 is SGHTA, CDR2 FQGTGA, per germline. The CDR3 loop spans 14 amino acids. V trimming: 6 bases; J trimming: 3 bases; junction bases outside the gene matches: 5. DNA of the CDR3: TGTGCCAGCAGTTTTACAGGGGGCGACACTGAAGCTTTCTTT. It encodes CASSFTGGDTEAFF.

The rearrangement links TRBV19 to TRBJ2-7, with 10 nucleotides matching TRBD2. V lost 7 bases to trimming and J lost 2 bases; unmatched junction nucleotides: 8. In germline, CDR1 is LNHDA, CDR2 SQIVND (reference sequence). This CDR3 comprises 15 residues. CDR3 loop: CASTPSGGATYEQYF. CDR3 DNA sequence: TGTGCCAGTACCCCGAGCGGGGGGGCGACCTACGAGCAGTACTTC.

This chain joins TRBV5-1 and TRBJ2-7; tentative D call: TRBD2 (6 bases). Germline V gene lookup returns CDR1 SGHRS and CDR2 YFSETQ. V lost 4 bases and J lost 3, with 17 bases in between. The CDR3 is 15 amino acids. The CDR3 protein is CASSTSEAGLYEQYF. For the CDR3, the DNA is TGCGCCAGCAGCACCTCTGAGGCGGGACTCTACGAGCAGTACTTC. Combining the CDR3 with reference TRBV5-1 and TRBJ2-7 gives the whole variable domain KAGVTQTPRYLIKTRGQQVTLSCSPISGHRSVSWYQQTPGQGLQFLFEYFSETQRNKGNFPGRFSGRQFSNSRSEMNVSTLELGDSALYLCASSTSEAGLYEQYFGPGTRLTVT.

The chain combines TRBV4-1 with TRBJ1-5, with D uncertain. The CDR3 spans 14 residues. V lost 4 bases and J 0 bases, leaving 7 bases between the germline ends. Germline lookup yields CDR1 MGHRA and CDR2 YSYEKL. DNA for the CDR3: TGCGCCAGCAGCCTCAGAATTAGCAATCAGCCCCAGCATTTT. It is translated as CASSLRISNQPQHF.

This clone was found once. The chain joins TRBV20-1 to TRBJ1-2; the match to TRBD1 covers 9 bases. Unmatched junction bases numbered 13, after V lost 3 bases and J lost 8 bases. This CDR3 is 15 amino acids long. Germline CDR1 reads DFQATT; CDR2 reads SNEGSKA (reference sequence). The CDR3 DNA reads TGCAGTGCTAGTATAGGGCGGGACAGGGTAGGAGGCTACACCTTC. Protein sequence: CSASIGRDRVGGYTF.

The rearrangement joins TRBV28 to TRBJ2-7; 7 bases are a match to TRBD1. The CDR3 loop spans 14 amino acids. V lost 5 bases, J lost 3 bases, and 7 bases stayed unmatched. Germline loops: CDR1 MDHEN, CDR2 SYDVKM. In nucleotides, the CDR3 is TGTGCCAGCAGTGACCAGACAGGGTTCTACGAGCAGTACTTC. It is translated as CASSDQTGFYEQYF.

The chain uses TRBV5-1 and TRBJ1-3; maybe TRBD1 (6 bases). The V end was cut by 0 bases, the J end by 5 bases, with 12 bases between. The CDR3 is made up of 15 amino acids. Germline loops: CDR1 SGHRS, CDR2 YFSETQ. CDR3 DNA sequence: TGCGCCAGCAGCTTGGATGGGACACCTAGAAACACCATATATTTT. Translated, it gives CASSLDGTPRNTIYF.